This T cell receptor (beta chain) derives from a study of identical twins. Study-level findings and limits: Interpretation of the results relied on cross-sectional statistical analysis and not on following the same donors. Insertion counts were lower in abundant cord blood beta clonotypes, a trend that memory repertoires did not show. Out-of-frame sharing of TCR alpha in monozygotic twins was underestimated by models.

CDR1 and CDR2 (germline): SGHKS, YYEKEE (reference sequence). This CDR3 has 14 residues. V was shortened by 2 bases and J by 0 bases, with 9 bases between the two germline ends. A note on this clonotype: Its target is not known.

Template switching introduced a universal primer site, and the cDNA bore unique molecular identifiers. MiXCR was run by TCRdb on the 5' RACE reads, yielding one entry per CDR3 protein. This table has under 250,000 distinct CDR3 sequences, around a tenth appearing once. The origin of this receptor is a woman under 30 in good health. The chain has TRBV5-5 and TRBJ2-7, with a possible D match to TRBD1 (5 bases). Material: memory (CD45RO+) T cells sorted from blood. CDR3 coding DNA: TGTGCCAGCAGCTTTGACAGTAGCTCCTACGAGCAGTACTTC. Protein sequence: CASSFDSSSYEQYF.